A selection of T cell receptor beta chains follows, all from one sample in a study of OX40 agonist ivuxolimab in advanced cancers. The data were produced by immunoSEQ multiplex PCR, yet TCRdb's version contains in-frame clones alone and is incomplete. The sample has tens of thousands of clones, around nine tenths seen once. Sample: CD4+ or CD8+ T cells sorted from blood, taken in a trial of the OX40 agonist ivuxolimab. These receptors originate from an adult with an advanced solid tumor such as melanoma, head and neck, liver or kidney cancer. The CDR3 runs from the conserved cysteine through the conserved F or W. A D gene is named only where the DNA matches it firmly. The size entry is marked missing in some rows and otherwise reads once, few, many or a size class.

CDR3aa	CDR3nt	j_gene	v_gene	d_gene	abundance
CSVASREGVYGYTF	TGCAGCGTTGCGAGCAGGGAGGGGGTCTATGGCTACACCTTC	TRBJ1-2	TRBV29-1	.	.
CASWARGVDSPLHF	TGTGCCAGTTGGGCCAGGGGGGTGGATTCACCCCTCCACTTT	TRBJ1-6	TRBV19	TRBD1	.
CSVEAGGGYNEQFF	TGCAGCGTTGAAGCTGGGGGGGGCTACAATGAGCAGTTCTTC	TRBJ2-1	TRBV29-1	TRBD2	.
CASASGDPKTIYF	TGTGCCAGCGCCTCAGGTGACCCTAAGACCATATATTTT	TRBJ1-3	TRBV6-6	.	.
CASSEGFGGGPLGDTQYF	TGTGCCAGCAGTGAAGGATTCGGCGGGGGACCACTCGGGGATACGCAGTATTTT	TRBJ2-3	TRBV2	TRBD2	few
CASRSDSGANVLTF	TGTGCCAGCAGGAGTGACTCTGGGGCCAACGTCCTGACTTTC	TRBJ2-6	TRBV25-1	.	.
CASSPVGRGDGYTF	TGTGCCAGCAGCCCGGTGGGCAGGGGCGATGGCTACACCTTC	TRBJ1-2	TRBV7-3	.	once
CASSPLPGGDGYEQYF	TGTGCCAGCTCACCACTTCCGGGAGGGGACGGCTACGAGCAGTACTTC	TRBJ2-7	TRBV18	TRBD2	.
CASSSITGEDYGYTF	TGTGCCAGCAGTTCAATTACAGGGGAGGACTATGGCTACACCTTC	TRBJ1-2	TRBV28	TRBD1	.
CASSPGPGLADDEQFF	TGTGCCAGCAGCCCAGGGCCGGGACTAGCGGACGATGAGCAGTTCTTC	TRBJ2-1	TRBV11-3	TRBD2	.
CASGLGVGGRPNTDTQYF	TGTGCTAGTGGTTTGGGGGTCGGAGGCAGGCCTAACACAGATACGCAGTATTTT	TRBJ2-3	TRBV12-5	.	few
CASSLKGQGAGYTF	TGTGCCAGCAGCTTGAAGGGACAGGGGGCGGGCTACACCTTC	TRBJ1-2	TRBV5-4	TRBD1	medium-sized
CASSLAGTSGVNTQYF	TGCGCCAGCAGCTTGGCCGGGACTAGCGGGGTGAATACGCAGTATTTT	TRBJ2-3	TRBV5-1	TRBD2	.
CASSKDRLDTEAFF	TGCGCCAGCAGCAAGGACAGGTTAGACACTGAAGCTTTCTTT	TRBJ1-1	TRBV10-1	TRBD1	.
CASSPSYEQYF	TGTGCCAGCAGCCCCTCCTACGAGCAGTACTTC	TRBJ2-7	TRBV7-2	.	.
CASSLYGSGANVLTF	TGTGCCAGCAGTTTATACGGCTCTGGGGCCAACGTCCTGACTTTC	TRBJ2-6	TRBV28	.	.
CASSRTGGAYYEQYF	TGCGCCAGCAGCCGGACAGGGGGCGCCTATTACGAGCAGTACTTC	TRBJ2-7	TRBV5-1	TRBD1	many
CASSLVGRDEKLFF	TGCGCCAGCAGCTTGGTGGGTAGGGATGAAAAACTGTTTTTT	TRBJ1-4	TRBV5-1	.	.
CASSIDTPVSRPQHF	TGTGCCAGTAGTATAGATACGCCGGTATCGCGGCCCCAGCATTTT	TRBJ1-5	TRBV19	.	once
CASSFGAYGYTF	TGTGCCAGCAGTTTCGGGGCGTATGGCTACACCTTC	TRBJ1-2	TRBV28	.	.
CASNRQGDQPQHF	TGTGCCAGCAATAGACAGGGCGATCAGCCCCAGCATTTT	TRBJ1-5	TRBV6-1	TRBD1	.
CASSQVSEHLAYGYTF	TGCGCCAGCAGCCAAGTTTCGGAACATCTCGCTTATGGCTACACCTTC	TRBJ1-2	TRBV4-1	.	.
CASSETGGLTNSPLHF	TGTGCCAGCAGTGAAACAGGGGGCCTTACTAATTCACCCCTCCACTTT	TRBJ1-6	TRBV2	TRBD1	few
CASSHRAQFYGYTF	TGTGCCAGCAGCCATAGGGCACAGTTCTATGGCTACACCTTC	TRBJ1-2	TRBV7-9	.	.
CASSPHRDTEAFF	TGTGCCAGCTCTCCCCACAGGGACACTGAAGCTTTCTTT	TRBJ1-1	TRBV18	.	.
CASSQDLAGVSGELFF	TGTGCCAGCAGCCAAGATCTAGCGGGAGTTTCCGGGGAGCTGTTTTTT	TRBJ2-2	TRBV4-2	TRBD2	.
CASSVGLAGGPRLETQYF	TGTGCCAGCAGCGTAGGGCTAGCGGGGGGGCCTCGGTTAGAGACCCAGTACTTC	TRBJ2-5	TRBV9	TRBD2	.
CASSPDEKLFF	TGTGCCAGCTCACCGGATGAAAAACTGTTTTTT	TRBJ1-4	TRBV18	.	.
CASSQDRTAQETQYF	TGCGCCAGCAGCCAAGATCGAACAGCTCAAGAGACCCAGTACTTC	TRBJ2-5	TRBV4-1	.	.
CASSPPRGVGTGELFF	TGCGCCAGCAGCCCGCCCCGAGGGGTGGGGACCGGGGAGCTGTTTTTT	TRBJ2-2	TRBV5-1	.	.
CASREGTVSNQPQHF	TGTGCCAGCAGGGAGGGGACAGTTAGCAATCAGCCCCAGCATTTT	TRBJ1-5	TRBV6-1	TRBD1	.
CASSSFGTPVKEKLFF	TGTGCCAGCAGTAGCTTCGGGACTCCCGTTAAGGAAAAACTGTTTTTT	TRBJ1-4	TRBV28	.	.
CASSYSETGPYEQYF	TGTGCCAGCAGTTACTCAGAGACAGGGCCCTACGAGCAGTACTTC	TRBJ2-7	TRBV6-5	TRBD1	.
CASSRLPQETQYF	TGTGCCAGTAGCCGCCTCCCACAAGAGACCCAGTACTTC	TRBJ2-5	TRBV19	.	.
CASSLAGRRNTEAFF	TGTGCCAGCAGCTTGGCGGGACGGAGGAACACTGAAGCTTTCTTT	TRBJ1-1	TRBV5-4	.	.
CASSPLAGGTGELFF	TGTGCCAGCAGCCCACTAGCGGGAGGCACCGGGGAGCTGTTTTTT	TRBJ2-2	TRBV11-1	TRBD2	.
CTLGDLLYEQYF	TGTACCCTCGGGGACCTGTTATACGAGCAGTACTTC	TRBJ2-7	TRBV6-1	.	.